The present TCR beta chain was sequenced within a study of early T cells in non-severe SARS-CoV-2 infection. TCRdb reprocessed the 5' RACE reads with MiXCR, giving one entry per CDR3 protein. The sample lists approximately 70,000 distinct CDR3 sequences; over 9.5% were seen once. Sequences were obtained from whole blood. This TCR came from an adult who was a healthcare worker with PCR-confirmed SARS-CoV-2 infection or an uninfected control (not recorded which).

DNA for the CDR3: TGTGCCAGCAGCCCGACAGGGAAGACCCAGTACTTC. This gives the protein CASSPTGKTQYF. The chain has TRBV28 and TRBJ2-5; TRBD1 matches 7 bases. Germline V CDR1 and CDR2: MDHEN, SYDVKM. V lost 6 bases to trimming and J lost 6 bases; unmatched junction nucleotides: 4. This CDR3 is built from 12 residues.